These T cell receptor beta chains were read from a single sample in a study of early T cells in non-severe SARS-CoV-2 infection. TCRdb re-analysed the 5' RACE reads in MiXCR, keeping a single row per CDR3 protein. The data show tens of thousands of distinct CDR3 sequences, roughly 16% seen once. Sequenced sample: whole blood. The receptors here all came from an adult who was a healthcare worker with PCR-confirmed SARS-CoV-2 infection or an uninfected control (not recorded which). CDR3s include the opening cysteine and the closing phenylalanine or tryptophan. D genes are given only for firm matches. The listing skips clone size in some rows; elsewhere it reads once, few, many or a size class.

.,.,TRBJ1-4,TRBV27,CASSSRLQEPSNEKLFF,TGTGCCAGCAGTTCACGGTTGCAGGAGCCCTCTAATGAAAAACTGTTTTTT
.,.,TRBJ2-1,TRBV5-8,CASVMAASSYNEQFF,TGTGCCAGCGTTATGGCCGCCAGCTCCTACAATGAGCAGTTCTTC
TRBD1,.,TRBJ2-7,TRBV4-3,CASSQGAGTGPYEQYF,TGCGCCAGCAGCCAAGGAGCAGGGACAGGACCCTACGAGCAGTACTTC
TRBD2,few,TRBJ2-1,TRBV14,CASSLRRTSGRAEHNEQFF,TGTGCCAGCAGCCTCAGACGGACTAGCGGGAGGGCCGAGCACAATGAGCAGTTCTTC
.,few,TRBJ1-1,TRBV30,CAWSREPSRETEAFF,TGTGCCTGGAGTCGGGAGCCAAGTCGTGAGACTGAAGCTTTCTTT
TRBD2,.,TRBJ2-1,TRBV7-8,CASSLGLAGSYNEQFF,TGTGCCAGCAGCCTCGGACTAGCGGGGAGTTACAATGAGCAGTTCTTC
.,.,TRBJ1-3,TRBV7-2,CASSLWGNTIYF,TGTGCCAGCAGCTTATGGGGAAACACCATATATTTT
.,few,TRBJ1-4,TRBV29-1,CSGSRSEGEKLFF,TGCAGCGGGTCCAGGTCTGAGGGTGAAAAACTGTTTTTT
.,many,TRBJ2-7,TRBV3-1,CASSLQGSYEQYF,TGTGCCAGCAGCCTCCAGGGTTCGTACGAGCAGTACTTC
.,.,TRBJ2-7,TRBV4-1,CASSQDRGGTYEQYF,TGCGCCAGCAGCCAAGATCGAGGGGGTACCTACGAGCAGTACTTC
TRBD1,few,TRBJ2-7,TRBV28,CASRGQGHEQYF,TGTGCCAGCAGAGGACAGGGTCACGAGCAGTACTTC
TRBD2,few,TRBJ2-2,TRBV6-2/TRBV6-3,CASSSGTSPGELFF,TGTGCCAGCAGTTCCGGGACTAGCCCCGGGGAGCTGTTTTTT
.,.,TRBJ1-1,TRBV5-4,CASSLAGDRTEAFF,TGTGCCAGCAGCTTGGCGGGGGATCGCACTGAAGCTTTCTTT
.,few,TRBJ2-4,TRBV10-3,CAIKPVGLDIQYF,TGTGCCATCAAGCCCGTAGGGTTGGACATTCAGTACTTC
TRBD1,few,TRBJ1-5,TRBV7-9,CASSQSGTVYSNQPQHF,TGTGCCAGCAGCCAGAGCGGGACAGTCTATAGCAATCAGCCCCAGCATTTT
.,.,TRBJ2-1,TRBV5-5,CASSLSYNPGNEQFF,TGTGCCAGCAGCTTGTCCTACAACCCGGGCAATGAGCAGTTCTTC
TRBD1,.,TRBJ2-7,TRBV6-5,CASSGHLTGQFLSEQYF,TGTGCCAGCAGCGGACATCTTACGGGACAGTTCCTATCTGAGCAGTACTTC
.,.,TRBJ1-2,TRBV27,CASSFTGRAYGYTF,TGTGCCAGCAGTTTCACAGGCAGGGCCTATGGCTACACCTTC
.,.,TRBJ1-2,TRBV3-1,CASSQEGRDYGYTF,TGTGCCAGCAGCCAAGAGGGACGGGACTATGGCTACACCTTC
TRBD2,many,TRBJ2-1,TRBV7-9,CASSLVGSGRYNEQFF,TGTGCCAGCAGCTTAGTAGGAAGCGGGAGATACAATGAGCAGTTCTTC
.,.,TRBJ2-7,TRBV12-3/TRBV12-4,CASSRVGDSRSGDF,TGTGCCAGCAGTCGAGTTGGGGACAGTCGCTCGGGGGACTTC
TRBD1,.,TRBJ2-7,TRBV5-5,CASSSIQGAEHEQYF,TGTGCCAGCAGCAGTATCCAGGGGGCAGAGCACGAGCAGTACTTC
TRBD1,.,TRBJ2-2,TRBV3-1,CASSPGTDFTGELFF,TGTGCCAGCAGCCCCGGGACAGACTTCACCGGGGAGCTGTTTTTT
.,.,TRBJ1-3,TRBV28,CASSWAGAGNTIYF,TGTGCCAGCAGCTGGGCGGGCGCTGGAAACACCATATATTTT
TRBD2,.,TRBJ2-7,TRBV5-1,CASSLDSGIYEQYF,TGCGCCAGCAGCTTGGACAGCGGGATTTACGAGCAGTACTTC
.,.,TRBJ2-2,TRBV29-1,CSVGLKTNTGELFF,TGCAGCGTTGGACTAAAGACCAACACCGGGGAGCTGTTTTTT
.,many,TRBJ1-1,TRBV10-3,CAISETEYGTEAFF,TGTGCCATCAGTGAGACAGAGTACGGAACTGAAGCTTTCTTT
.,.,TRBJ1-5,TRBV4-2,CASSQEGDSNQPQHF,TGTGCCAGCAGCCAAGAGGGGGATAGCAATCAGCCCCAGCATTTT
TRBD1,medium-sized,TRBJ1-1,TRBV3-1,CASRDRGRGRVNTEAFF,TGTGCCAGCAGAGACAGGGGTAGAGGTAGAGTCAACACTGAAGCTTTCTTT
.,.,TRBJ1-1,TRBV28,CASSLPGGQSTEAFF,TGTGCCAGCAGTTTACCAGGAGGGCAGAGCACTGAAGCTTTCTTT